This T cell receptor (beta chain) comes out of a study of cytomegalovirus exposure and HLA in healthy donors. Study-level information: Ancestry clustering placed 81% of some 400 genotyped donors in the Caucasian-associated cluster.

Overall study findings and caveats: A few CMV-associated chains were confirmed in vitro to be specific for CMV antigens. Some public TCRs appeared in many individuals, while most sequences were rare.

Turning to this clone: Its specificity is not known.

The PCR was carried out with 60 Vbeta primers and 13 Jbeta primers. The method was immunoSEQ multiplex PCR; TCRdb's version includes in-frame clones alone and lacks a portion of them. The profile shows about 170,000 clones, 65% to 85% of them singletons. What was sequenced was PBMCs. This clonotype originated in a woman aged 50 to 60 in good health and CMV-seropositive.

The DNA for the CDR3 is TGTGCCAGCAGTTTATCGGGGTCTAGCTCCTACGAGCAGTACTTC. This encodes CASSLSGSSSYEQYF. The rearrangement joins TRBV28 to TRBJ2-7; tentatively, D is TRBD2 (5 bases). Germline V gene sequence: CDR1 MDHEN, CDR2 SYDVKM. The CDR3 has 15 residues. Trimming stripped 1 base from V and 0 bases from J, with 10 bases between.